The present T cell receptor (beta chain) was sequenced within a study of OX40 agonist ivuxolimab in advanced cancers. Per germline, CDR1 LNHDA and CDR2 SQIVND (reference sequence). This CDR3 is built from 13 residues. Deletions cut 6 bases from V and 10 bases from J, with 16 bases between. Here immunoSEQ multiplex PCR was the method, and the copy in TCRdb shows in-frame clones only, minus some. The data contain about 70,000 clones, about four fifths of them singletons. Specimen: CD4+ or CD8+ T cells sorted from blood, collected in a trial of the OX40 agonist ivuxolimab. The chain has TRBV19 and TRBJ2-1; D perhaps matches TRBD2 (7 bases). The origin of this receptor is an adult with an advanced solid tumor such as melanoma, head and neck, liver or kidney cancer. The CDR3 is CASSPSGGQEQFF. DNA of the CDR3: TGTGCCAGTAGCCCCTCGGGGGGCCAAGAGCAGTTCTTC.